The rows below give T cell receptor beta chains drawn from one sample of a study of shared clonotypes between healthy human individuals. Sequencing used immunoSEQ multiplex PCR; TCRdb keeps in-frame clones, though not all of them. The sample contains over a million clones, more than 75% of which appear only once. Sequenced sample: memory CD4+ T cells from PBMCs. These receptors originate from a young man in good health. Some clones in this sample may be carry-over from other donors' samples. CDR3s include the opening cysteine and the closing phenylalanine or tryptophan. The D gene is left open where the match is weak. Size tells how often a clone was seen (once, few, many) or the class of an expanded clone, and some rows leave it out.

D gene	clone size	V gene	J gene	CDR3 protein	CDR3 DNA
TRBD1	NA	TRBV6-4	TRBJ1-4	CASRARQGTNEKLFF	TGTGCCAGCAGGGCCCGACAGGGGACTAATGAAAAACTGTTTTTT
NA	NA	TRBV7-2	TRBJ2-6	CASSSSPGANVLTF	TGTGCCAGCAGCTCCAGCCCTGGGGCCAACGTCCTGACTTTC
NA	NA	TRBV2	TRBJ2-5	CASSQDRETQYF	TGTGCCAGCAGCCAGGACAGAGAGACCCAGTACTTC
NA	once	TRBV18	TRBJ1-1	CASSPPTTGNTEAFF	TGTGCCAGCTCACCACCTACGACAGGGAACACTGAAGCTTTCTTT
TRBD1	NA	TRBV5-1	TRBJ2-7	CASSFGPTGGSYEQYF	TGCGCCAGCAGCTTTGGCCCGACAGGGGGCTCCTACGAGCAGTACTTC
NA	NA	TRBV19	TRBJ2-5	CASSPEKETQYF	TGTGCCAGTTCTCCCGAGAAAGAGACCCAGTACTTC
NA	NA	TRBV9	TRBJ2-1	CASSFQDFNEQFF	TGTGCCAGCAGCTTCCAAGACTTCAATGAGCAGTTCTTC
NA	NA	TRBV28	TRBJ1-3	CASVHSASGNTIYF	TGTGCCAGCGTTCATTCCGCCTCTGGAAACACCATATATTTT
NA	NA	TRBV6-1	TRBJ1-1	CASSEMVNTEAFF	TGTGCCAGCAGTGAGATGGTGAACACTGAAGCTTTCTTT
NA	NA	TRBV18	TRBJ1-1	CASSPHGGFDTEAFF	TGTGCCAGCTCTCCCCACGGCGGGTTCGACACTGAAGCTTTCTTT
NA	NA	TRBV13	TRBJ1-5	CASSFWGQPQHF	TGTGCCAGCAGCTTTTGGGGACAGCCCCAGCATTTT
NA	NA	TRBV2	TRBJ2-7	CASSTQIEVIEQYF	TGTGCCAGCAGTACCCAGATAGAAGTTATCGAGCAGTACTTC
NA	few	TRBV28	TRBJ2-7	CASSLYGGGREQYF	TGTGCCAGCAGTTTATATGGGGGGGGGCGCGAGCAGTACTTC
NA	few	TRBV27	TRBJ2-7	CATLSDQTYEQYF	TGTGCCACCCTCAGCGACCAGACCTACGAGCAGTACTTC
TRBD1	NA	TRBV15	TRBJ2-7	CATSRGGDSYEQYF	TGTGCCACCAGCAGAGGAGGGGACAGCTACGAGCAGTACTTC
TRBD1	NA	TRBV5-1	TRBJ1-5	CASSTTGGERQPQHF	TGCGCCAGCAGCACAACAGGGGGCGAACGGCAGCCCCAGCATTTT
NA	NA	TRBV2	TRBJ1-2	CASSFSGSSGSYTF	TGTGCCAGCAGTTTTAGTGGATCCTCGGGGAGCTACACCTTC
NA	NA	TRBV2	TRBJ2-3	CASSLRRDSDTQYF	TGTGCCAGCAGCCTTCGGCGGGACTCAGATACGCAGTATTTT
NA	once	TRBV30	TRBJ2-1	CAWSVGTSSYNEQFF	TGTGCCTGGAGTGTGGGCACTAGCTCCTACAATGAGCAGTTCTTC
TRBD1	once	TRBV6-1	TRBJ2-1	CASSEAGQGYDEQFF	TGTGCCAGCAGTGAAGCGGGACAGGGTTACGATGAGCAGTTCTTC
TRBD1	NA	TRBV10-1	TRBJ2-2	CASSEGQGPGGELFF	TGCGCCAGCAGTGAGGGACAGGGGCCTGGCGGGGAGCTGTTTTTT
TRBD1	NA	TRBV30	TRBJ2-7	CAWNLGQASYEQYF	TGTGCCTGGAATTTGGGACAGGCCTCCTACGAGCAGTACTTC
NA	NA	TRBV19	TRBJ2-3	CASSFGADTQYF	TGTGCCAGTAGTTTCGGGGCAGATACGCAGTATTTT
NA	NA	TRBV14	TRBJ2-7	CASSQVGREQYF	TGTGCCAGCAGCCAAGTGGGGCGTGAGCAGTACTTC
TRBD1	NA	TRBV5-8	TRBJ1-1	CASSPRDRKNTEAFF	TGTGCCAGCAGCCCCAGGGACAGAAAGAACACTGAAGCTTTCTTT
NA	once	TRBV5-5	TRBJ2-2	CASSSVVSNTGELFF	TGTGCCAGCAGCTCCGTCGTATCCAACACCGGGGAGCTGTTTTTT
NA	once	TRBV4-1	TRBJ2-2	CASSHVYHSRTGELFF	TGCGCCAGCAGCCATGTTTACCACTCCCGGACCGGGGAGCTGTTTTTT
NA	few	TRBV11-2	TRBJ2-7	CASSTTPARHRSYEQYF	TGTGCCAGCAGCACAACCCCGGCCCGACACCGCTCCTACGAGCAGTACTTC
NA	NA	TRBV6-1	TRBJ1-2	CASSHTGPNYGYTF	TGTGCCAGCAGCCATACGGGGCCTAACTATGGCTACACCTTC
TRBD2	NA	TRBV28	TRBJ2-5	CASSLNQGGEETQYF	TGTGCCAGCAGTTTAAACCAGGGAGGGGAAGAGACCCAGTACTTC
NA	NA	TRBV5-8	TRBJ2-5	CASSPMDGFQETQYF	TGTGCCAGCAGCCCAATGGACGGCTTCCAAGAGACCCAGTACTTC
NA	NA	TRBV5-1	TRBJ2-5	CASSLGASETQYF	TGCGCCAGCAGCTTGGGGGCTAGCGAGACCCAGTACTTC
NA	NA	TRBV11-1	TRBJ2-3	CASSPLREFGTDTQYF	TGTGCCAGCAGCCCTCTGAGGGAGTTCGGCACAGATACGCAGTATTTT
TRBD1	NA	TRBV5-4	TRBJ2-2	CASSLGQGGHNAGELFF	TGTGCCAGCAGCTTAGGACAGGGGGGTCACAATGCCGGGGAGCTGTTTTTT
NA	NA	TRBV28	TRBJ1-5	CASNPTDSNQPQHF	TGTGCCAGCAACCCGACAGATAGCAATCAGCCCCAGCATTTT
TRBD1	NA	TRBV29-1	TRBJ1-1	CSVGTGSDTEAFF	TGCAGCGTTGGGACAGGGTCGGACACTGAAGCTTTCTTT
NA	few	TRBV7-9	TRBJ2-5	CASSLTPITETQYF	TGTGCCAGCAGCCTAACCCCGATCACAGAGACCCAGTACTTC
NA	NA	TRBV5-1	TRBJ1-1	CASSAQANTEAFF	TGCGCCAGCAGCGCTCAAGCGAACACTGAAGCTTTCTTT
NA	once	TRBV5-1	TRBJ2-4	CASSPQKGSGIQYF	TGCGCCAGCAGTCCCCAGAAGGGTTCCGGCATTCAGTACTTC
NA	NA	TRBV10-3	TRBJ2-7	CAISLRDGGQYF	TGTGCCATCAGTCTGAGGGACGGTGGACAGTACTTC
TRBD2	NA	TRBV6-5	TRBJ2-7	CASKAGVEQYF	TGTGCCAGCAAAGCGGGAGTCGAGCAGTACTTC
TRBD1	once	TRBV7-2	TRBJ1-2	CASSLVDRGVYGYTF	TGTGCCAGCAGCTTAGTGGACAGGGGGGTCTATGGCTACACCTTC
NA	NA	TRBV6-6	TRBJ2-7	CASSLRQNEQYF	TGTGCCAGCAGCCTCAGACAGAACGAGCAGTACTTC
TRBD1	NA	TRBV25-1	TRBJ2-7	CASSTPGTGGHPEQYF	TGTGCCAGCAGTACACCCGGGACAGGGGGCCACCCGGAGCAGTACTTC
NA	NA	TRBV5-1	TRBJ2-2	CASSPGTTGELFF	TGCGCCAGCAGCCCAGGGACTACCGGGGAGCTGTTTTTT
NA	few	TRBV18	TRBJ2-4	CASSPQEGNIQYF	TGTGCCAGCTCACCACAAGAGGGAAACATTCAGTACTTC
NA	NA	TRBV5-1	TRBJ2-7	CASSTSTVYEQYF	TGCGCCAGCAGCACCTCGACAGTCTACGAGCAGTACTTC